A single sample is the source of the 19 T cell receptor beta chains below, sequenced in a study of tumor and adjacent non-tumor tissue in lung cancer. A modified ARM-PCR protocol with three rounds of nested PCR amplified TCRbeta. TCRdb reprocessed the multiplex PCR reads with MiXCR, giving one entry per CDR3 protein. The sample yields 90,000 to 120,000 distinct CDR3 sequences, 65% seen once. This sample's RNA came from whole unsorted tissue. Distant lung tissue was collected more than 3 cm away from the tumor edge. Input material: distant non-tumor lung tissue. These receptors originate from a man aged 25-40 years with non-small cell lung cancer.

This clonotype occurred many times. The chain has TRBV6-5 and TRBJ2-6; no firm D call. Germline-derived CDR1 and CDR2 are MNHEY and SVGAGI. V shed 6 bases and J shed 4 bases, with 13 bases lying between them. The CDR3 length is 15 residues. CDR3 coding DNA: TGTGCCAGCAGCCAAACAGTGTCCGGGGCCAACGTCCTGACTTTC. Encoded protein: CASSQTVSGANVLTF.

Details on this clonotype: The junction does not match germline at one end; this may be a read error. This chain connects TRBV6-2 or TRBV6-3 to TRBJ2-6; a possible D gene is TRBD1 (6 bases). The CDR3 covers 17 residues. In germline, CDR1 is MNHEY, CDR2 SVGEGT. This CDR3 is CASRLPTGYSGANVLIF. The CDR3, as DNA: TGTGCCAGCAGGCTCCCGACAGGCTACTCTGGGGCCAACGTCCTGATTTTC.

In its sample, this clonotype was seen many times. This rearrangement joins TRBV20-1 to TRBJ2-5; perhaps D is TRBD1 or TRBD2 (6 bases each). This CDR3 region has 15 residues. The V and J ends lost 4 bases and 4 bases respectively, with 19 bases between them. CDR1 and CDR2 from the germline V gene are DFQATT and SNEGSKA (reference sequence). CDR3 region: CSAKPKGGLLETQYF. For the CDR3, the DNA is TGCAGTGCTAAACCCAAAGGGGGGCTCTTAGAGACCCAGTACTTC.

This clonotype showed up just a few times. The V gene is TRBV5-1, the J gene TRBJ2-1; 7 bases line up with TRBD1. The junction had 4 bases not matched to a gene; V was cut back by 2 bases and J by 2 bases. The germline CDR1 and CDR2 sequences are SGHRS and YFSETQ. The CDR3 runs 15 residues. The CDR3 DNA follows: TGCGCCAGCAGCTTAGTGGGGACAGCCTACAATGAGCAGTTCTTC. It encodes CASSLVGTAYNEQFF.

In the case of this clonotype: Sequence at one end of the junction differs from germline and may be a read error. The rearrangement uses TRBV5-5 and TRBJ1-1; D ambiguous. Germline values: CDR1 SGHKS, CDR2 YYEKEE (reference sequence). This CDR3 has 14 amino acids. Written as DNA, the CDR3 is TGTGTCAGCAGCCCCGCGAGCATGAACACTGACGCTTTCTTT. Translated, it gives CVSSPASMNTDAFF.

Of note for this clonotype: This may be a read error, as it is one base from a much larger clone. The chain joins TRBV12-3 or TRBV12-4 to TRBJ1-6; D gene ambiguous. Trimming shortened V by 6 bases and J by 10 bases, and 13 bases separated the two germline ends. CDR3 length: 13 amino acids. The CDR3 protein is CASRDGGSSPLHF. DNA of the CDR3: TGTGCCAGCAGGGACGGCGGTTCGTCACCCCTCCACTTT.

In regard to this clonotype: One end of the junction does not line up with germline, which may come from a read error. The rearrangement links TRBV25-1 to TRBJ2-6; 8 bases match TRBD1. In germline, CDR1 is MGHDK, CDR2 SYGVNS. There are 17 residues in the CDR3. CDR3 sequence (DNA): TGTGCCAGCAGCACCGGGACAGGCGTATCTGGGGCCAGCGTCCTGACTTTC. This encodes CASSTGTGVSGASVLTF.

The chain carries TRBV29-1 and TRBJ1-2; D call uncertain. V dropped 2 bases and J dropped 6 bases, with 4 bases sitting between them. This CDR3 has 10 amino acids. The germline V gene encodes CDR1 SQVTM and CDR2 ANQGSEA. The CDR3 nucleotides read TGCAGCGTTGAATTGGATGGCTACACCTTC. Translated, it gives CSVELDGYTF.

This clonotype is medium-sized. V and J are TRBV20-1 and TRBJ2-3; 9 nucleotides line up with TRBD2. CDR1 is DFQATT, CDR2 SNEGSKA, per germline (reference sequence). V shed 0 bases, J shed 4 bases, and the junction held 8 bases outside the gene matches. This CDR3 spans 16 amino acids. CDR3 nucleotide sequence: TGCAGTGCTAGAGATTTTTTCATAGCGGGAGCAGATACGCAGTATTTT. Its translation is CSARDFFIAGADTQYF.

The genes are TRBV10-3 and TRBJ2-7, with D uncertain. The ends were cut back, 5 bases at V and 0 bases at J, with 11 bases in the middle. CDR1 and CDR2 (germline): ENHRY, SYGVKD. The CDR3 length is 14 residues. The CDR3 DNA reads TGTGCCATCAGTCCAGCGCTAAGCTCCTACGAGCAGTACTTC. Amino acid sequence: CAISPALSSYEQYF.

This clonotype has only a few counts. This clone may be a read error of a much larger clone one base away. V and J are TRBV20-1 and TRBJ2-1; 9 bases agree with TRBD1. This CDR3 is built from 15 residues. CDR1 and CDR2 from the germline V gene are DFQATT and SNEGSKA (reference sequence). In nucleotides, the CDR3 is TGCAGAGCGTCGGCCCGGGACAGGGTGTACAATGAGCAGTTCTTC. The encoded protein is CRASARDRVYNEQFF.

Points on this clonotype: The junction and the germline gene differ at one end; a read error may be behind it. The chain couples TRBV6-5 to TRBJ1-6; no definite D call. Germline values: CDR1 MNHEY, CDR2 SVGAGI. The length of the CDR3 is 13 residues. CDR3 in amino acids: CACSVVINSPLHF. In DNA form, the CDR3 reads TGTGCCTGCAGCGTCGTGATCAATTCACCCCTCCACTTT.

As for this clonotype: This may be a read error: a much more frequent sequence differs by one nucleotide. This chain links TRBV28 with TRBJ2-1; no definite D call. CDR3 size: 13 residues. From germline, CDR1 is MDHEN and CDR2 SYDVKM. The CDR3 region is CASSAGSHNEQLF. CDR3 sequence (DNA): TGTGCCAGCAGTGCCGGGTCCCACAATGAGCAGTTATTC.

Of note for this clonotype: This may arise from a read error, as a much more abundant clone is one base away. The CDR3 loop reads CASSFNSGANVLTF. The CDR3 nucleotides are TGTGCCAGCAGTTTCAACTCTGGGGCCAACGTCCTGACTTTC. V is TRBV6-5 and J is TRBJ2-6, with D uncertain. The CDR3 extends over 14 amino acids. V gave up 4 bases and J gave up 0 bases, with 4 bases separating them. Germline values: CDR1 MNHEY, CDR2 SVGAGI.

V usage is TRBV29-1 and J usage is TRBJ1-2, with 10 bases aligning to TRBD1. The CDR3 contains 14 residues. The J segment lost 9 bases and the V segment lost 4 bases, leaving 11 bases of the junction unmatched. Germline-derived CDR1 and CDR2 are SQVTM and ANQGSEA. CDR3 coding DNA: TGCAGCGTTGGTGCGGACAGGGGGAGTTATAGCTACACCTTC. Translated, it gives CSVGADRGSYSYTF.

This clonotype was seen at least ten times. This chain uses TRBV29-1 with TRBJ1-4; TRBD1 agrees at 7 bases. Unmatched junction bases numbered 5, after V lost 4 bases and J lost 6 bases. CDR1 and CDR2 from the germline V gene are SQVTM and ANQGSEA. The CDR3 is 13 residues long. The CDR3 DNA sequence: TGCAGCGTTGCGACAGGGACAGATGAAAAACTGTTTTTT. Amino acid sequence: CSVATGTDEKLFF.

Ten or more counts support this clonotype. The rearrangement uses TRBV12-3 or TRBV12-4 and TRBJ2-5; 8 positions agree with TRBD1. V shed 4 bases and J 5 bases; nucleotides not matched to a gene: 6. The CDR3 is 14 amino acids. The CDR3 sequence: CASSSSGQGETQYF. The CDR3 DNA reads as TGTGCCAGCAGTTCCTCCGGACAGGGTGAGACCCAGTACTTC.

This clonotype is judged medium-sized (0.01 to 0.1%). V usage is TRBV11-2 and J usage is TRBJ2-1; no firm D call. Trimming removed 1 base at V and 10 bases at J, with 8 bases between. There are 12 residues in the CDR3. Germline V gives CDR1 SGHAT, CDR2 FQNNGV. The CDR3 sequence: CASSLGLPEQFF. The CDR3 nucleotides are TGTGCCAGCAGCTTAGGCCTCCCAGAGCAGTTCTTC.

Worth noting for this clonotype: A junction end diverges from the germline sequence, so it may reflect a read error. The chain uses TRBV5-1 and TRBJ2-1, with a weak D call TRBD1 (5 bases). The CDR3 spans 14 residues. Germline V gene data show CDR1 as SGHRS and CDR2 as YFSETQ. The CDR3 region has the DNA TGCGACAGCAGCCAGGGATGCTCCTACAATGAGCAGTTCTTC. This gives the protein CDSSQGCSYNEQFF. Supplemented by reference TRBV5-1 and TRBJ2-1, the full variable domain reads KAGVTQTPRYLIKTRGQQVTLSCSPISGHRSVSWYQQTPGQGLQFLFEYFSETQRNKGNFPGRFSGRQFSNSRSEMNVSTLELGDSALYLCDSSQGCSYNEQFFGPGTRLTVL.